This TCR beta chain is drawn from a study of early T cells in non-severe SARS-CoV-2 infection. After removal of 3 bases from V and 4 bases from J, the junction contained 6 bases not matched to a gene. The CDR3 covers 15 residues. The germline CDR1 and CDR2 sequences are SGDLS and YYNGEE. This clonotype occurred many times. The protocol attached unique molecular identifiers to individual cDNA molecules. TCRdb processed the 5' RACE reads anew with MiXCR; each CDR3 protein has one entry. This sample yields fewer than 85,000 distinct CDR3 sequences, of which approximately 15% are seen a single time; 3.9% belongs to the top ten.

The sample was whole blood, taken at baseline. The chain links TRBV9 to TRBJ2-2; the match to TRBD1 covers 7 bases. The sequence was collected from an adult who was a healthcare worker with PCR-confirmed SARS-CoV-2 infection or an uninfected control (not recorded which). CDR3 protein: CASSAGTVGTGELFF. The CDR3 DNA is TGTGCCAGCAGCGCCGGGACAGTAGGCACCGGGGAGCTGTTTTTT.